This TCR beta chain was obtained from a study of blood T cells in healthy people across ages. The study, taken as a whole, reports: Per million T cells, TCR beta diversity dropped about linearly as age rose. Underestimates were what the diversity estimates from one million T cells were considered to be.

A J-beta primer mix and a sample-barcoded 5' primer were used in a second PCR of roughly 6 to 12 cycles. Paired-end reads containing CDR3 totaled no fewer than 2.5 million for each sample. TCRdb passed the 5' RACE reads through MiXCR, listing each CDR3 protein once. The table has over 950,000 distinct CDR3 sequences, 51% seen once. The CDR3 is made up of 14 amino acids. CDR1 is MNHEY and CDR2 is SMNVEV in the germline V gene (reference sequence). V shed 6 bases, J shed 8 bases, and the junction held 12 bases outside the gene matches. This clonotype appeared a few times. Its antigen is undetermined. V gene TRBV27 combines with J gene TRBJ1-2; TRBD1 matches at 7 bases. Sequencing input: blood. The sequence was obtained from a woman aged 55-69 years in good health. The CDR3 reads CASRGQLALGGYTF. The CDR3 coding sequence is TGTGCCAGCAGGGGACAGTTGGCTCTAGGAGGCTACACCTTC.